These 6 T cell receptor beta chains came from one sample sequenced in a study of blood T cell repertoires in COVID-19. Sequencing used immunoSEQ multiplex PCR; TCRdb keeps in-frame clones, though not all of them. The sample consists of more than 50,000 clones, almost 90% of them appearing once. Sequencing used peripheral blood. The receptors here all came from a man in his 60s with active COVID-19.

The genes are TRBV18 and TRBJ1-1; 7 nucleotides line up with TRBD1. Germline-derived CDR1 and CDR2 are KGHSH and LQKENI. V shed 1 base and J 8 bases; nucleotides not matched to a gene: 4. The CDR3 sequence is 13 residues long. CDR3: CASSPRAGGEAFF. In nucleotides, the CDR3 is TGTGCCAGCTCACCACGGGCAGGGGGAGAAGCTTTCTTT.

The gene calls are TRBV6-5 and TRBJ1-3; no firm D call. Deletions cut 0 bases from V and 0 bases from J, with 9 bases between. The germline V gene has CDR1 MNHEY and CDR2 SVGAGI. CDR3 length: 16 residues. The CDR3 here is CASSYSSRGSGNTIYF. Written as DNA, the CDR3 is TGTGCCAGCAGTTACTCGTCACGGGGCTCTGGAAACACCATATATTTT.

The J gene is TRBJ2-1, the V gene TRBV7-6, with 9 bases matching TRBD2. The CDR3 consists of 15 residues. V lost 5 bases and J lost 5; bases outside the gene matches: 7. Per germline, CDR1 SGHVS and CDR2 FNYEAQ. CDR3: CASSPSSGDHNEQFF. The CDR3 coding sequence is TGTGCCAGCAGCCCATCTAGCGGGGACCACAATGAGCAGTTCTTC.

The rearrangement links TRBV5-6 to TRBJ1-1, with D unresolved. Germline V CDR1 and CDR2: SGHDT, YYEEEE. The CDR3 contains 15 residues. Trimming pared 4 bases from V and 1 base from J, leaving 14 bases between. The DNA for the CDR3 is TGTGCCAGCAGCGACGACTTCGGCCAGAACACTGAAGCTTTCTTT. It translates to CASSDDFGQNTEAFF.

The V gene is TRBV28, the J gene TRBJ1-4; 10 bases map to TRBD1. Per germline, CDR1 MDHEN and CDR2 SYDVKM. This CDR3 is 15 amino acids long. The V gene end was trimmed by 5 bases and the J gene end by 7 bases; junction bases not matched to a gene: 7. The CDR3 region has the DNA TGTGCCAGCAGTAGTCCGGGACAGGGGTCTGAAAAACTGTTTTTT. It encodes CASSSPGQGSEKLFF.

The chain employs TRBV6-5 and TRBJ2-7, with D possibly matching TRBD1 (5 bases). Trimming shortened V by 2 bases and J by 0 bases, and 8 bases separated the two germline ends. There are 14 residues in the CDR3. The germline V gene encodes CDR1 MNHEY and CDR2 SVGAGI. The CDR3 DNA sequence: TGTGCCAGCAGTTACGGACATATCTCCTACGAGCAGTACTTC. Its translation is CASSYGHISYEQYF.